The T cell receptor (beta chain) under discussion was sequenced for a study of shared clonotypes between healthy human individuals. All donors were Caucasian adults living in Nashville, Tennessee. As for this clone: Other DNA sequences in this specimen translate into the identical CDR3.

The ends lost 2 bases at V and 0 bases at J; junction bases unmatched: 3. The CDR3 has 15 amino acids. Germline V gene lookup returns CDR1 SGHRS and CDR2 YFSETQ. Sequenced by immunoSEQ multiplex PCR; TCRdb stores in-frame clones only, minus some. The table has 980,000 or so clones, approximately 80% seen once. The chain has TRBV5-1 and TRBJ2-7; TRBD2 matches at 9 bases. This TCR was recovered from a man aged 18 to 35 in good health. The sequencing input was memory CD4+ T cells sorted from blood. Described subset: CD45RA-negative fraction. The CDR3 region has the DNA TGCGCCAGCAGCTTTAGCGGGGGTTCCTCCTACGAGCAGTACTTC. This sequence encodes CASSFSGGSSYEQYF.